Presented here are 23 T cell receptor beta chains from one specimen sequenced in a study of cytotoxic CD8 clonotypes in ibrutinib-treated CLL. Profiled with immunoSEQ multiplex PCR; TCRdb holds only in-frame clones, not every one. The data hold 150,000 or so clones, with 79% observed a single time. This sample comprised PBMCs, obtained after 12 months of ibrutinib treatment. Receptors originate from a human donor with chronic lymphocytic leukemia.

This rearrangement joins TRBV27 to TRBJ2-7; a possible D gene is TRBD2 (5 bases). Germline-derived CDR1 and CDR2 are MNHEY and SMNVEV (reference sequence). V was cut by 6 bases and J by 7 bases, with 19 bases left in between. The CDR3 is 14 amino acids. This CDR3 is CASSHSQDSPEQYF. The CDR3 nucleotides read TGTGCCAGCAGCCATAGCCAGGACTCCCCAGAGCAGTACTTC.

This clone was found a few times. V is TRBV7-8 and J is TRBJ1-3, with unresolved D. Trimming left V 5 bases short and J 0 bases short, with 11 bases between. CDR3 length: 15 residues. The V gene's germline CDR1 is SGHVS and CDR2 FQNEAQ. In nucleotides, the CDR3 is TGTGCCAGCAGCCATGGCCTAAGCTCTGGAAACACCATATATTTT. It encodes CASSHGLSSGNTIYF.

This clone has just one count. The chain recombines TRBV29-1 with TRBJ2-1; TRBD2 agrees at 13 bases. Trimming took 7 bases from V and 9 from J; bases not matched to a gene: 9. The CDR3 has 14 residues. CDR1 SQVTM and CDR2 ANQGSEA come from the germline V gene. CDR3: CSAGLAGVSPEQFF. The DNA of the CDR3 is TGCAGCGCCGGACTAGCGGGAGTCTCCCCTGAGCAGTTCTTC.

This chain uses TRBV10-3 with TRBJ2-3, with D unresolved. The CDR3 runs 12 residues. V lost 0 bases, J lost 5 bases, and 3 bases lay in between. Per germline, CDR1 ENHRY and CDR2 SYGVKD. CDR3 region: CAISESLDTQYF. CDR3 coding DNA: TGTGCCATCAGTGAGTCGTTAGATACGCAGTATTTT.

This clone is a singleton in its sample. Sequence at one end of the junction differs from germline and may be a read error. The V call is TRBV9, the J call TRBJ2-7, with 9 bases aligning to TRBD1. CDR1 SGDLS and CDR2 YYNGEE come from the germline V gene. This CDR3 has 16 residues. The chain's CDR3 is CASSPGSGTGSFEQYF. DNA for the CDR3: TGTGCCAGCAGCCCGGGGTCCGGGACAGGGTCCTTCGAGCAGTACTTC. The whole variable domain, filled in from reference TRBV9 and TRBJ2-7, reads DSGVTQTPKHLITATGQRVTLRCSPRSGDLSVYWYQQSLDQGLQFLIQYYNGEERAKGNILERFSAQQFPDLHSELNLSSLELGDSALYFCASSPGSGTGSFEQYFGPGTRLTVT.

The chain is built from TRBV15 and TRBJ1-2, with D tentatively TRBD1 (6 bases). CDR1 and CDR2 (germline): LNHNV, YYDKDF (reference sequence). The CDR3 has 12 residues. V gave up 3 bases and J gave up 5 bases, with 7 bases separating them. The CDR3 sequence: CATSRGAYGYTF. In DNA form, the CDR3 reads TGTGCCACCAGCAGGGGGGCGTATGGCTACACCTTC.

The J gene is TRBJ1-5, the V gene TRBV27; maybe TRBD1 (5 bases). CDR3 length: 14 amino acids. V lost 8 bases, J lost 8 bases, and 19 bases lay in between. Germline V CDR1 and CDR2: MNHEY, SMNVEV (reference sequence). The DNA for the CDR3 is TGTGCCAGCCGTCCTGGGGCGCCCAGGGAGCCCCAGCATTTT. Translated, it gives CASRPGAPREPQHF.

This clone was seen more than once but under ten times. The chain links TRBV6-5 to TRBJ1-5; 10 bases match TRBD1. Germline CDR1 is MNHEY and CDR2 is SVGAGI. The CDR3 is made up of 16 amino acids. J gave up 6 bases and V 4 bases, and 9 bases lay outside the gene matches. The CDR3 bases are TGTGCCAGCAGTTCCCTCGGGACAGGGGTGGCTCAGCCCCAGCATTTT. Translated, it gives CASSSLGTGVAQPQHF.

The table lists this clone with a few counts. The V gene is TRBV7-2, the J gene TRBJ1-1; 7 bases are a match to TRBD1. Trimming cost V 2 bases and J 4 bases; bases outside gene matches: 7. The CDR3 is 15 residues long. The V gene's germline CDR1 is SGHTA and CDR2 FQGNSA. The CDR3 here is CASSLSTGVATEAFF. For the CDR3, the DNA is TGTGCCAGCAGCTTATCCACAGGGGTGGCCACTGAAGCTTTCTTT. Supplemented by reference TRBV7-2 and TRBJ1-1, the full variable domain reads GAGVSQSPSNKVTEKGKDVELRCDPISGHTALYWYRQSLGQGLEFLIYFQGNSAPDKSGLPSDRFSAERTGGSVSTLTIQRTQQEDSAVYLCASSLSTGVATEAFFGQGTRLTVV.

On this clone itself: At one end the junction does not follow the germline gene, possibly because of a read error. The chain is built from TRBV13 and TRBJ1-4, with a possible D match to TRBD1 (5 bases). The CDR3 spans 16 residues. CDR1 PRHDT and CDR2 FYEKMQ come from the germline V gene (reference sequence). The CDR3 DNA reads as TGTGCCAGCAGCCTAGGCAGGGCCGCAACTAATGAAAAACTGTTTTTT. Its translation: CASSLGRAATNEKLFF.

This clone showed up just once. The CDR3 loop is CAWSKTGGFLTDTQYF. DNA of the CDR3: TGTGCCTGGAGTAAAACAGGGGGTTTTCTCACAGATACGCAGTATTTT. The V gene is TRBV30, the J gene TRBJ2-3, with 8 bases lining up with TRBD1. CDR3 size: 16 residues. Trimming cost V 2 bases and J 2 bases; bases outside gene matches: 9. The germline CDR1 and CDR2 sequences are GTSNPN and SVGIG (reference sequence).

The rearrangement uses TRBV7-2 and TRBJ2-7; no clear D gene. Deletions cut 4 bases from V and 3 bases from J, with 10 bases between. Germline V gene sequence: CDR1 SGHTA, CDR2 FQGNSA. CDR3 length: 13 amino acids. This chain's CDR3 is CASSSRTGYEQYF. The CDR3 region has the DNA TGTGCCAGCAGCTCCCGGACGGGCTACGAGCAGTACTTC. The complete variable domain, with remaining parts taken from reference TRBV7-2 and TRBJ2-7, reads GAGVSQSPSNKVTEKGKDVELRCDPISGHTALYWYRQSLGQGLEFLIYFQGNSAPDKSGLPSDRFSAERTGGSVSTLTIQRTQQEDSAVYLCASSSRTGYEQYFGPGTRLTVT.

The chain links TRBV27 to TRBJ2-2; 8 nucleotides align to TRBD2. Germline values: CDR1 MNHEY, CDR2 SMNVEV (reference sequence). The trim removed 6 bases at V and 4 bases at J, leaving 7 bases unmatched. The CDR3 is 15 residues long. In DNA form, the CDR3 reads TGTGCCAGCAGACGAAGCGGGAGTCGCACCGGGGAGCTGTTTTTT. This translates into CASRRSGSRTGELFF.

This CDR3 is CASSQGGHGSDYGYTF. The CDR3 coding sequence is TGTGCCAGCAGCCAAGGGGGGCATGGGAGCGACTATGGCTACACCTTC. V gene TRBV5-4 combines with J gene TRBJ1-2; tentative D call: TRBD1 (6 bases). The CDR3 contains 16 residues. Germline assignment: CDR1 SGHNT and CDR2 YYREEE (reference sequence). The V end lost 4 bases, the J end lost 3 bases, and 19 bases lay between the germline ends.

This chain joins TRBV4-1 and TRBJ2-7, with D possibly matching TRBD2 (5 bases). The CDR3 covers 14 residues. Germline values: CDR1 MGHRA, CDR2 YSYEKL. The ends were cut back, 2 bases at V and 6 bases at J, with 14 bases in the middle. The CDR3: CASSQTSSNFEQYF. CDR3 sequence (DNA): TGCGCCAGCAGCCAAACTAGTTCTAACTTCGAGCAGTACTTC.

The V and J genes are TRBV6-5 and TRBJ2-7, with D perhaps matching TRBD2 (5 bases). Germline V lookup: CDR1 MNHEY, CDR2 SVGAGI. Trimming removed 6 bases from V and 2 bases from J, with 11 bases in between. There are 13 residues in the CDR3. The CDR3 here is CASRLEGTYEQYF. DNA for the CDR3: TGTGCCAGCAGATTAGAGGGTACCTACGAGCAGTACTTC.

This chain links TRBV7-2 with TRBJ2-5, with 11 bases matching TRBD1. Germline values: CDR1 SGHTA, CDR2 FQGNSA. The CDR3 loop spans 19 amino acids. V lost 10 bases to trimming and J lost 7 bases; unmatched junction nucleotides: 26. The CDR3 is CATYPRILTSGQGGVTQYF. The CDR3 DNA sequence: TGTGCCACCTACCCCCGTATTTTAACGTCGGGACAGGGGGGCGTGACCCAGTACTTC.

This clone has a handful of counts. The gene calls are TRBV5-8 and TRBJ1-4; D remains ambiguous. Germline values: CDR1 SGHTS, CDR2 YDEGEE. Trimming removed 2 bases from V and 5 bases from J, with 13 bases in between. This CDR3 has 15 amino acids. The CDR3 protein is CASSFRFGGNEKLFF. The DNA for the CDR3 is TGTGCCAGCAGCTTCCGGTTCGGCGGCAATGAAAAACTGTTTTTT.

The rearrangement uses TRBV2 and TRBJ2-5; the D is unclear. The V gene's germline CDR1 is SNHLY and CDR2 FYNNEI. The CDR3 totals 12 residues. Deletions cut 6 bases from V and 5 bases from J, with 10 bases between. CDR3 DNA sequence: TGTGCCAGCAGCGCTAGTGAGGAGACCCAGTACTTC. It encodes CASSASEETQYF.

V and J are TRBV15 and TRBJ2-3, with 9 bases fitting TRBD2. Germline CDR1 is LNHNV and CDR2 is YYDKDF (reference sequence). The CDR3 has 21 residues. The V and J ends lost 0 bases and 4 bases, in that order; junction bases with no gene match: 20. CDR3 nucleotide sequence: TGTGCCACCAGCAGAGATGTCGCGGGTGGCGGGAGGGCCTTTTTTGCAGATACGCAGTATTTT. As protein: CATSRDVAGGGRAFFADTQYF.

V and J are TRBV6-1 and TRBJ1-2; TRBD1 might be the D (5 bases). This CDR3 contains 15 residues. V was cut by 8 bases and J by 4 bases, with 20 bases left in between. CDR1 and CDR2 from the germline V gene are MNHNS and SASEGT. DNA of the CDR3: TGTGCCAGCCTCACCTTTGGGGGGGACTTCTATGGCTACACCTTC. Translated: CASLTFGGDFYGYTF.

This clone has just a few counts. The chain recombines TRBV6-5 with TRBJ1-5, with D uncertain. CDR1 is MNHEY, CDR2 SVGAGI, per germline. Trimming took off 5 bases at V and 3 bases at J, with 14 bases between the two ends. The CDR3 consists of 15 residues. CDR3 in DNA: TGTGCCAGCAGTCCATCAAGTAACCTCAATCAGCCCCAGCATTTT. This codes for CASSPSSNLNQPQHF.

This rearrangement joins TRBV6-1 to TRBJ2-1; 8 bases map to TRBD2. This CDR3 contains 15 residues. Losses at the gene ends were 7 bases for V and 3 bases for J; bases not matched to a gene: 8. Germline V gives CDR1 MNHNS, CDR2 SASEGT. CDR3: CASTGPGLDYNEQFF. CDR3 sequence (DNA): TGTGCCAGCACCGGCCCGGGACTAGACTACAATGAGCAGTTCTTC.